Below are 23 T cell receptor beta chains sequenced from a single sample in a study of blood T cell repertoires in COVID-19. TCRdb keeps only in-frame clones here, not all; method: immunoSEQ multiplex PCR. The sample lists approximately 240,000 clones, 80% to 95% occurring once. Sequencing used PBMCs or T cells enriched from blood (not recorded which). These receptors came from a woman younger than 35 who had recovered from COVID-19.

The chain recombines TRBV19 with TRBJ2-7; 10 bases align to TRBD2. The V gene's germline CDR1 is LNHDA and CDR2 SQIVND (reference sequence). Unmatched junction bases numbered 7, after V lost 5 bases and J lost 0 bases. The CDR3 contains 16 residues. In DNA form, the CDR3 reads TGTGCCAGTAGTCTGAGCGGGAGGGCATCCTCCTACGAGCAGTACTTC. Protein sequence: CASSLSGRASSYEQYF. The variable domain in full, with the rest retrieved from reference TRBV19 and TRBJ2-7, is DGGITQSPKYLFRKEGQNVTLSCEQNLNHDAMYWYRQDPGQGLRLIYYSQIVNDFQKGDIAEGYSVSREKKESFPLTVTSAQKNPTAFYLCASSLSGRASSYEQYFGPGTRLTVT.

CDR3 DNA: TGTGCCAGTAGTCCGGGGGTTAGCAATCAGCCCCAGCATTTT. Encoded protein: CASSPGVSNQPQHF. The chain links TRBV19 to TRBJ1-5, with D maybe TRBD1 (5 bases). The CDR3 sequence is 14 residues long. Between the trimmed V and J ends, which lost 5 bases and 0 bases, there was a span of 8 bases. CDR1 LNHDA and CDR2 SQIVND come from the germline V gene (reference sequence).

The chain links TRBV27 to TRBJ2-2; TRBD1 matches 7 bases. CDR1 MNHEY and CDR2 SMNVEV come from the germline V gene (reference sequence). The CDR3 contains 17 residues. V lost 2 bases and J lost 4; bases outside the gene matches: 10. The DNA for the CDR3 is TGTGCCAGCAGTTTACAAGGGGGCCTTCGTGTCACCGGGGAGCTGTTTTTT. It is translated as CASSLQGGLRVTGELFF.

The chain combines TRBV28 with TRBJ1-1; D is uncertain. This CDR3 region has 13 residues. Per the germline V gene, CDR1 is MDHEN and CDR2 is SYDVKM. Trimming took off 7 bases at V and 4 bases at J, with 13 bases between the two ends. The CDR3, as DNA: TGTGCCAGCATCAAGCGCCGGGTCACTGAAGCTTTCTTT. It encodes CASIKRRVTEAFF.

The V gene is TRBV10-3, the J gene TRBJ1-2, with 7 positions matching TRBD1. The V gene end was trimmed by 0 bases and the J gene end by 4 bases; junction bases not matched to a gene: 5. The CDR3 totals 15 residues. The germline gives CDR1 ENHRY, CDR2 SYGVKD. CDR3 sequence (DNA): TGTGCCATCAGTGAGTCGCCGGACAGGAGCTATGGCTACACCTTC. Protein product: CAISESPDRSYGYTF.

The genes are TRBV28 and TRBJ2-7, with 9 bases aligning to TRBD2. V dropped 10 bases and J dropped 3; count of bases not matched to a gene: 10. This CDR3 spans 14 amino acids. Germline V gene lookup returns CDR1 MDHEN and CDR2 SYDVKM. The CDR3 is CATGSGGRVYEQYF. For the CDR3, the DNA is TGTGCCACCGGTAGCGGGGGCCGGGTCTACGAGCAGTACTTC.

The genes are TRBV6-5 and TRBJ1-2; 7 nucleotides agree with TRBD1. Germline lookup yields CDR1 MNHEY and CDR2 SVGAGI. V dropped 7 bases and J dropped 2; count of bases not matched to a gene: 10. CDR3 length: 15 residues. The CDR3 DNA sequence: TGTGCCAGCACCGAAAGACAGGGATCCAACTATGGCTACACCTTC. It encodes CASTERQGSNYGYTF.

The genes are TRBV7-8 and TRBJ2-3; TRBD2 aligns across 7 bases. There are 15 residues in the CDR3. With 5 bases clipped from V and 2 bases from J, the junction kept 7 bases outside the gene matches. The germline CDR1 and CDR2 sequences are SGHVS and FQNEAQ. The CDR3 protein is CASSRPAGITDTQYF. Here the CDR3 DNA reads TGTGCCAGCAGCCGACCAGCGGGGATCACAGATACGCAGTATTTT.

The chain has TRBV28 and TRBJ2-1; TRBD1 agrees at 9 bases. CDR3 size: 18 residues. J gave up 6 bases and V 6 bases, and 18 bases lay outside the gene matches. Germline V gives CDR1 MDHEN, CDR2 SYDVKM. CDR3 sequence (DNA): TGTGCCAGCAGCCCGGGACAGGGTGGAGTTCGGGCTGGCAATGAGCAGTTCTTC. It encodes CASSPGQGGVRAGNEQFF.

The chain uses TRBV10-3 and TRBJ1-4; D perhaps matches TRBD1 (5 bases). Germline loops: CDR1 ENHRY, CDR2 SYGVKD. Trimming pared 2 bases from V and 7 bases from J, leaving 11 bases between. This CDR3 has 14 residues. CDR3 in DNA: TGTGCCATCAGTGAGGGGGCCCGGAGTGAAAAACTGTTTTTT. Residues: CAISEGARSEKLFF.

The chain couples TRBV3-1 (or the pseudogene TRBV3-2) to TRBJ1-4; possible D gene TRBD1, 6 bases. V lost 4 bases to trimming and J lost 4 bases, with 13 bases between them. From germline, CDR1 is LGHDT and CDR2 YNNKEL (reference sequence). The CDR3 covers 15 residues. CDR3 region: CASSPVGQHNEKLFF. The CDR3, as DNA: TGTGCCAGCAGCCCAGTCGGACAGCATAATGAAAAACTGTTTTTT.

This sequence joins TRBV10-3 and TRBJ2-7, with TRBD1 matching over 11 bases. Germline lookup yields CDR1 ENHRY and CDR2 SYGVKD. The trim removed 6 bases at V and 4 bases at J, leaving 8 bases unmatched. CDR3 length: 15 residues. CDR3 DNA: TGTGCCATCAGAAAGGGACAGGGGGACGGTTACGAGCAGTACTTC. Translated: CAIRKGQGDGYEQYF.

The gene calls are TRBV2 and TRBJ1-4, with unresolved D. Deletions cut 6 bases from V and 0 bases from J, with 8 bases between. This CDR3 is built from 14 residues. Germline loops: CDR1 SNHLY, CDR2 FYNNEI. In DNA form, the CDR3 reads TGTGCCAGCAGGTCCTTAGCAACTAATGAAAAACTGTTTTTT. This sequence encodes CASRSLATNEKLFF.

The DNA of the CDR3 is TGTGCCACCAGCAGGGGGTACCGCGGGGCTGGCACAGATACGCAGTATTTT. Translation: CATSRGYRGAGTDTQYF. The chain links TRBV15 to TRBJ2-3, with a weak D call TRBD2 (6 bases). The CDR3 has 17 amino acids. The V and J ends lost 3 bases and 1 base respectively, with 17 bases between them. The V gene's germline CDR1 is LNHNV and CDR2 YYDKDF (reference sequence).

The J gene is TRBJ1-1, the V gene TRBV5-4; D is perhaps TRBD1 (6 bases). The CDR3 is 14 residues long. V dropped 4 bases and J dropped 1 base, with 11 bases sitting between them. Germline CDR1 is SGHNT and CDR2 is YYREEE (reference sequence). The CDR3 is CASSEATGNTEAFF. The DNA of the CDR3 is TGTGCCAGCAGCGAGGCGACAGGGAACACTGAAGCTTTCTTT.

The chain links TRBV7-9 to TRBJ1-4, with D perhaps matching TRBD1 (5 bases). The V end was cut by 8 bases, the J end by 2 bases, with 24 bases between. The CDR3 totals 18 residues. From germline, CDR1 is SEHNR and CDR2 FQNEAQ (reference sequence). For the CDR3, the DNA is TGTGCCAGCCGAACCACCGGAGGGGCGGGTTTGACTAATGAAAAACTGTTTTTT. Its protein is CASRTTGGAGLTNEKLFF.

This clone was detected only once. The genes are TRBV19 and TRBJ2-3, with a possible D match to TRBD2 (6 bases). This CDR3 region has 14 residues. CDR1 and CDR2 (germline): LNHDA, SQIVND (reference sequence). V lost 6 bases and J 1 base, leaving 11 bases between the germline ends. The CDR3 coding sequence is TGTGCCAGTAGGTCGCGGGGACGCACAGATACGCAGTATTTT. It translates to CASRSRGRTDTQYF.

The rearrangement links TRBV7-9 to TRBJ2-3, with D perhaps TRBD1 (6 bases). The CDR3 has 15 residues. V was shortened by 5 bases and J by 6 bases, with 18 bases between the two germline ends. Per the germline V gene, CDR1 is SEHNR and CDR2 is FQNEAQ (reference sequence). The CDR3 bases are TGTGCCAGCAGCCCACACACCCTCAGGGGCGATACGCAGTATTTT. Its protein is CASSPHTLRGDTQYF.

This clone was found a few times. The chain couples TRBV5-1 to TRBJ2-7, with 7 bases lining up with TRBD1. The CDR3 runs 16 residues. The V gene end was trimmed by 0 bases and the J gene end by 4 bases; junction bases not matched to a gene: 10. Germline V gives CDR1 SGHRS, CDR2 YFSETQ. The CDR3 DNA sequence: TGCGCCAGCAGCTTGGATGGGGGTAAGGGGGCTTACGAGCAGTACTTC. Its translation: CASSLDGGKGAYEQYF. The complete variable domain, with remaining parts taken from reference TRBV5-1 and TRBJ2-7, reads KAGVTQTPRYLIKTRGQQVTLSCSPISGHRSVSWYQQTPGQGLQFLFEYFSETQRNKGNFPGRFSGRQFSNSRSEMNVSTLELGDSALYLCASSLDGGKGAYEQYFGPGTRLTVT.

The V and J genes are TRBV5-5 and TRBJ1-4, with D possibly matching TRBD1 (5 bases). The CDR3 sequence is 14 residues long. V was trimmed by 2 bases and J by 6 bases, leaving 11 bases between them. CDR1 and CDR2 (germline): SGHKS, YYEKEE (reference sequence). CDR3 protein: CASSFSQGDEKLFF. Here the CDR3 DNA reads TGTGCCAGCAGCTTTTCCCAGGGTGATGAAAAACTGTTTTTT.

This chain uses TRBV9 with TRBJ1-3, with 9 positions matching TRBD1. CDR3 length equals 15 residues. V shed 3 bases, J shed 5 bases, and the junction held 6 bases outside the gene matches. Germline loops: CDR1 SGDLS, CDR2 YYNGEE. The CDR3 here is CASSAVGQGRNTIYF. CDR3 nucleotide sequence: TGTGCCAGCAGCGCGGTGGGACAGGGAAGAAACACCATATATTTT.

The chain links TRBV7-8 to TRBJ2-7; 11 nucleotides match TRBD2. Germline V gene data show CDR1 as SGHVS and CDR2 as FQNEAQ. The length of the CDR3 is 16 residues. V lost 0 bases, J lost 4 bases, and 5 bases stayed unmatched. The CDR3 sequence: CASSLAGGLAVYEQYF. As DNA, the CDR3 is TGTGCCAGCAGCTTAGCGGGGGGACTAGCGGTTTACGAGCAGTACTTC. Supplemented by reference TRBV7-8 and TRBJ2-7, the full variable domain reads GAGVSQSPRYKVAKRGQDVALRCDPISGHVSLFWYQQALGQGPEFLTYFQNEAQLDKSGLPSDRFFAERPEGSVSTLKIQRTQQEDSAVYLCASSLAGGLAVYEQYFGPGTRLTVT.

The CDR3 region is CASSPPHREGTEAFF. The CDR3 DNA reads TGTGCCAGCAGCCCTCCTCACAGGGAGGGCACTGAAGCTTTCTTT. The chain links TRBV12-1 to TRBJ1-1. TRBV12-1 is flagged as a pseudogene. The CDR3 consists of 15 residues.